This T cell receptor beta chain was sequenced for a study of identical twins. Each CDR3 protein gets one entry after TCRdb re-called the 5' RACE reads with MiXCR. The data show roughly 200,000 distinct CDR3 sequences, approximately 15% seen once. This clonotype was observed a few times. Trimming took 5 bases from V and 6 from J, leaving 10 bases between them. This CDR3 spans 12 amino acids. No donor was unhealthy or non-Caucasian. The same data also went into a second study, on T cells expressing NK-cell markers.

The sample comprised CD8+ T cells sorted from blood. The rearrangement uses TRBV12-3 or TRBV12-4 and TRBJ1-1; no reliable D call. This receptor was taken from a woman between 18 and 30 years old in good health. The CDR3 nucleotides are TGTGCCAGCAGTCGCCGGGCCCCTGAAGCTTTCTTT. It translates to CASSRRAPEAFF.